This entry lists 29 T cell receptor beta chains sequenced from one sample in a study of vaccination effects on CD4 cells after COVID-19. The method was immunoSEQ multiplex PCR; TCRdb's version includes in-frame clones alone and lacks a portion of them. Of about 73,000 clones listed, around 78% are singletons. Ahead of sequencing, the ViraFEST assay grew antigen-specific CD4+ T cells using viral peptide pools. Following culture for around 10 days, CD4+ T cells were isolated. The healthy vaccine recipients, who had no prior SARS-CoV-2 infection, showed negative nucleocapsid antibodies. No antigens are known for them. This specimen consisted of CD4+ T cells from PBMCs cultured with SARS-CoV-2 spike peptides, obtained before COVID-19 vaccination. The source is a human donor who received a COVID-19 vaccine.

Turning to this clone: Relative to the germline gene, one junction end is altered; a read error may explain this. The gene calls are TRBV24-1 and TRBJ2-1; 9 bases map to TRBD2. The CDR3 covers 15 residues. Germline V CDR1 and CDR2: KGHDR, SFDVKD. The CDR3 DNA is TGTGCCACCAGTGAACCGGGACTAGCCTATAATGAGCAGTTCTTC. Its translation: CATSEPGLAYNEQFF.

V and J are TRBV7-2 and TRBJ2-2, with TRBD2 as a possible D gene (6 bases). The CDR3 contains 15 residues. Trimming shortened V by 5 bases and J by 5 bases, and 15 bases separated the two germline ends. Germline V CDR1 and CDR2: SGHTA, FQGNSA. The chain's CDR3 is CASSPGGGVTGELFF. CDR3 nucleotide sequence: TGTGCCAGCAGCCCCGGAGGAGGGGTAACCGGGGAGCTGTTTTTT.

The chain uses TRBV5-1 and TRBJ2-1; TRBD2 agrees at 16 bases. J was trimmed by 6 bases and V by 4 bases; bases with no gene match: 10. This CDR3 comprises 18 residues. CDR1 is SGHRS and CDR2 is YFSETQ in the germline V gene. CDR3 nucleotides: TGCGCCAGCAGCCCATTTGGGACTAGCGGGGGGGGCGGCAATGAGCAGTTCTTC. It codes for CASSPFGTSGGGGNEQFF.

This clone showed up just a few times. The chain has TRBV21-1 and TRBJ1-1. TRBV21-1 is a pseudogene locus. The CDR3 totals 13 residues. This CDR3 is CAGVNIGRTEAFF. The CDR3 coding sequence is TGTGCCGGGGTAAATATCGGTCGCACTGAAGCTTTCTTT.

The chain employs TRBV11-1 and TRBJ2-5; unclear D gene. V gave up 1 base and J gave up 7 bases, with 10 bases separating them. The CDR3 is 13 residues long. CDR1 and CDR2 from the germline V gene are SGHAT and FQDESV (reference sequence). This chain's CDR3 is CASSLGFLRTQYF. The DNA of the CDR3 is TGTGCCAGCAGCTTAGGGTTCTTAAGGACCCAGTACTTC.

The chain combines TRBV6-5 with TRBJ1-2, with 10 bases that match TRBD1. CDR3 length: 15 amino acids. V lost 0 bases and J lost 8; bases outside the gene matches: 6. CDR1 is MNHEY, CDR2 SVGAGI, per germline. This CDR3 reads CASSYSVDRGQGYTF. In DNA form, the CDR3 reads TGTGCCAGCAGTTACTCGGTAGACAGGGGGCAGGGCTACACCTTC.

The V gene is TRBV19, the J gene TRBJ1-4; D is perhaps TRBD1 (6 bases). Germline CDR1 and CDR2: LNHDA and SQIVND (reference sequence). The V end was cut by 9 bases, the J end by 5 bases, with 22 bases between. The CDR3 is made up of 16 amino acids. This chain's CDR3 is CASLNQYRASNEKLFF. The CDR3 bases are TGTGCCAGCCTTAACCAATACAGGGCTTCGAATGAAAAACTGTTTTTT.

This sequence joins TRBV10-3 and TRBJ1-2; 11 bases are shared with TRBD1. V shed 3 bases and J 6 bases; nucleotides not matched to a gene: 9. Germline V gene lookup returns CDR1 ENHRY and CDR2 SYGVKD. The CDR3 runs 16 residues. The CDR3 is CAISDRRTGGIDGYTF. As DNA, the CDR3 is TGTGCCATCAGTGACCGACGGACAGGGGGCATAGATGGCTACACCTTC.

The chain employs TRBV6-1 and TRBJ2-3, with D hard to call. Trimming shortened V by 3 bases and J by 4 bases, and 11 bases separated the two germline ends. Germline assignment: CDR1 MNHNS and CDR2 SASEGT. This CDR3 has 14 amino acids. Here the CDR3 reads CASSEGGRPDTQYF. Written as DNA, the CDR3 is TGTGCCAGCAGTGAGGGCGGAAGGCCAGATACGCAGTATTTT.

The chain joins TRBV30 to TRBJ2-6; no clear D. Looked up from germline, CDR1 is GTSNPN and CDR2 is SVGIG (reference sequence). The CDR3 is 17 amino acids. The V and J ends lost 1 base and 5 bases respectively, with 18 bases between them. CDR3 nucleotide sequence: TGTGCCTGGAGTGCTACCCGGGCCTCCGACTGGGCCAACGTCCTGACTTTC. Encoded protein: CAWSATRASDWANVLTF. Based on the CDR3 plus reference TRBV30 and TRBJ2-6, the full variable domain is SQTIHQWPATLVQPVGSPLSLECTVEGTSNPNLYWYRQAAGRGLQLLFYSVGIGQISSEVPQNLSASRPQDRQFILSSKKLLLSDSGFYLCAWSATRASDWANVLTFGAGSRLTVL.

The CDR3 region is CASSQDPYEGNDIQYF. The CDR3 nucleotides are TGTGCCAGCAGCCAAGATCCTTACGAGGGGAATGACATTCAGTACTTC. The J gene is TRBJ2-4, the V gene TRBV3-1 (or the pseudogene TRBV3-2), with D perhaps TRBD1 or TRBD2 (5 bases each). V lost 0 bases to trimming and J lost 8 bases, with 17 bases between them. Germline V gene sequence: CDR1 LGHDT, CDR2 YNNKEL (reference sequence). The CDR3 spans 16 residues.

This clone was recorded a few times. The chain recombines TRBV10-3 with TRBJ2-2; D ambiguous. The CDR3 is 10 residues long. Per germline, CDR1 ENHRY and CDR2 SYGVKD. V gave up 11 bases and J gave up 4 bases, with 5 bases separating them. CDR3 DNA sequence: TGTGCCCCACGCACCGGGGAGCTGTTTTTT. This encodes CAPRTGELFF.

The rearrangement links TRBV24-1 to TRBJ2-3; D is ambiguous. The CDR3 spans 14 residues. Germline V CDR1 and CDR2: KGHDR, SFDVKD. The germline V and J ends were trimmed by 3 bases and 1 base, with 7 bases remaining between them. CDR3 nucleotides: TGTGCCACCAGTGATAGTGGGGGCACAGATACGCAGTATTTT. Translated: CATSDSGGTDTQYF.

The rearrangement uses TRBV5-1 and TRBJ2-5, with TRBD2 matching 9 bases. Germline CDR1 SGHRS, CDR2 YFSETQ. Trimming at V came to 5 bases and at J to 0 bases, leaving 5 bases not matched to a gene. The length of the CDR3 is 15 residues. CDR3 loop: CASRLSGGHQETQYF. In DNA, the CDR3 is TGCGCCAGCAGGCTTAGCGGGGGACACCAAGAGACCCAGTACTTC.

This clone was recorded a few times. The genes are TRBV4-3 and TRBJ2-2, with D unclear. CDR1 is LGHNA and CDR2 is YSLEER in the germline V gene. The CDR3 loop spans 14 amino acids. V was clipped by 4 bases and J by 6 bases, with 12 bases between them. The CDR3, as DNA: TGCGCCAGCAGCCGGGTCGGCGGCGCCGGGGAGCTGTTTTTT. This codes for CASSRVGGAGELFF.

This chain links TRBV28 with TRBJ2-3; D is perhaps TRBD1 or TRBD2 (5 bases each). The ends were cut back, 3 bases at V and 0 bases at J, with 10 bases in the middle. Germline lookup yields CDR1 MDHEN and CDR2 SYDVKM. CDR3 length: 15 amino acids. The DNA for the CDR3 is TGTGCCAGCAGTTTTGGGGACCTCAGCACAGATACGCAGTATTTT. Its protein product is CASSFGDLSTDTQYF. Combining the CDR3 with reference TRBV28 and TRBJ2-3 gives the whole variable domain DVKVTQSSRYLVKRTGEKVFLECVQDMDHENMFWYRQDPGLGLRLIYFSYDVKMKEKGDIPEGYSVSREKKERFSLILESASTNQTSMYLCASSFGDLSTDTQYFGPGTRLTVL.

The genes are TRBV5-1 and TRBJ2-1; no definite D call. Trimming took 0 bases from V and 9 from J, leaving 13 bases between them. The germline gives CDR1 SGHRS, CDR2 YFSETQ. The CDR3 spans 14 residues. The CDR3 DNA sequence: TGCGCCAGCAGCTTGGCCGGTAGTGTAGGTGAGCAGTTCTTC. Protein sequence: CASSLAGSVGEQFF.

CDR3 in amino acids: CASSESDYEQYV. In DNA, the CDR3 is TGTGCCAGCAGTGAATCAGATTACGAGCAGTACGTC. The V and J genes are TRBV2 and TRBJ2-7; no clear D gene. The V end was cut by 2 bases, the J end by 4 bases, with 6 bases between. The CDR3 consists of 12 residues. Germline V gene sequence: CDR1 SNHLY, CDR2 FYNNEI.

By share, this clone counts as large. The chain employs TRBV3-1 (or the pseudogene TRBV3-2) and TRBJ1-1, with D tentatively TRBD1 (5 bases). Germline CDR1 reads LGHDT; CDR2 reads YNNKEL (reference sequence). The V end was cut by 4 bases, the J end by 1 base, with 13 bases between. The CDR3 has 15 amino acids. CDR3 nucleotides: TGTGCCAGCAGCCTCCATACCCAGGGGAACACTGAAGCTTTCTTT. It encodes CASSLHTQGNTEAFF.

This clone came up once. The V call is TRBV11-2, the J call TRBJ2-1, with D tentatively TRBD2 (5 bases). Germline CDR1 SGHAT, CDR2 FQNNGV. The CDR3 runs to 15 residues. Deletions cut 0 bases from V and 8 bases from J, with 14 bases between. CDR3 loop: CASSLDRGLRDEQFF. In DNA form, the CDR3 reads TGTGCCAGCAGCTTAGATCGGGGTCTTCGGGATGAGCAGTTCTTC. Together with reference TRBV11-2 and TRBJ2-1, the CDR3 gives the full variable domain: EAGVAQSPRYKIIEKRQSVAFWCNPISGHATLYWYQQILGQGPKLLIQFQNNGVVDDSQLPKDRFSAERLKGVDSTLKIQPAKLEDSAVYLCASSLDRGLRDEQFFGPGTRLTVL.

This clone has only one observation. This rearrangement joins TRBV18 to TRBJ2-1, with a possible D match to TRBD1 (6 bases). The CDR3 consists of 15 residues. CDR1 KGHSH and CDR2 LQKENI come from the germline V gene. Trimming left V 8 bases short and J 5 bases short, with 19 bases between. CDR3: CASRSTGLTDNEQFF. Written as DNA, the CDR3 is TGTGCCAGCCGATCTACAGGGCTTACTGACAATGAGCAGTTCTTC.

The CDR3 nucleotides are TGTGCCATCAGTGACCCGAGGACTAGCGGGGGGCCCTCTAGCACAGATACGCAGTATTTT. Translation gives CAISDPRTSGGPSSTDTQYF. This chain connects TRBV10-3 to TRBJ2-3; 14 bases are a match to TRBD2. The V gene's germline CDR1 is ENHRY and CDR2 SYGVKD. The CDR3 has 20 amino acids. Trimming removed 3 bases from V and 0 bases from J; junction bases left unmatched: 11.

This chain connects TRBV28 to TRBJ2-5, with 8 positions matching TRBD1. Trimming at V came to 9 bases and at J to 6 bases, leaving 9 bases not matched to a gene. The germline gives CDR1 MDHEN, CDR2 SYDVKM. The CDR3 loop spans 13 amino acids. CDR3 DNA: TGTGCCAGTTGGACAGGGTCGATTCAGACCCAGTACTTC. Translation gives CASWTGSIQTQYF.

The V call is TRBV7-3, the J call TRBJ2-3, with D uncertain. Germline V gene lookup returns CDR1 SGHTA and CDR2 FQGTGA. The germline V and J ends were trimmed by 1 base and 3 bases, with 8 bases remaining between them. The CDR3 is 14 residues long. Written as DNA, the CDR3 is TGTGCCAGCAGCTTAAGGACGTTTACAGATACGCAGTATTTT. It is translated as CASSLRTFTDTQYF.

The chain couples TRBV12-3 or TRBV12-4 to TRBJ1-5, with D unclear. There are 12 residues in the CDR3. Trimming removed 10 bases from V and 5 bases from J, with 12 bases in between. CDR3 DNA sequence: TGTGCCACCTCGGCGGGATATCAGCCCCAGCATTTT. Its translation: CATSAGYQPQHF.

The chain employs TRBV3-1 (or the pseudogene TRBV3-2) and TRBJ2-3, with D tentatively TRBD1 or TRBD2 (7 bases each). Germline assignment: CDR1 LGHDT and CDR2 YNNKEL (reference sequence). Trimming took 3 bases from V and 3 from J, leaving 10 bases between them. The CDR3 sequence is 14 residues long. The CDR3 here is CASSHQGGTDTQYF. The CDR3 DNA reads TGTGCCAGCAGCCATCAGGGGGGGACAGATACGCAGTATTTT.

The chain joins TRBV3-1 (or the pseudogene TRBV3-2) to TRBJ2-3; the D gene is possibly TRBD2 (7 bases). Germline CDR1 is LGHDT and CDR2 is YNNKEL (reference sequence). The germline V and J ends were trimmed by 3 bases and 5 bases, with 12 bases remaining between them. This CDR3 is built from 14 residues. CDR3 DNA sequence: TGTGCCAGCAGCCATGGAGGGGGGGGAGATACGCAGTATTTT. As protein: CASSHGGGGDTQYF.

The J gene is TRBJ2-6, the V gene TRBV25-1, with 8 positions matching TRBD1. After removal of 6 bases from V and 3 bases from J, the junction contained 4 bases not matched to a gene. Per germline, CDR1 MGHDK and CDR2 SYGVNS. This CDR3 contains 15 residues. The CDR3 DNA is TGTGCCAGCAGGGAGACAGGGGTTGGGGCCAACGTCCTGACTTTC. Protein product: CASRETGVGANVLTF.

The chain recombines TRBV6-1 with TRBJ2-4; D is perhaps TRBD1 (6 bases). The CDR3 has 14 amino acids. Germline V CDR1 and CDR2: MNHNS, SASEGT. The V end lost 1 base, the J end lost 4 bases, and 8 bases lay between the germline ends. In DNA, the CDR3 is TGTGCCAGCAGTGAAGAGAGGGGGAAAAACATTCAGTACTTC. This sequence encodes CASSEERGKNIQYF.